This entry lists 5 T cell receptor beta chains sequenced from one sample in a study of a mutant IDH1 vaccine in newly diagnosed glioma. Stated time point: week 35, safety follow-up. A single vaccine dose contained 300 ug of mutant IDH1 20-mer peptide, and topical imiquimod was used with it. Sequenced by immunoSEQ multiplex PCR; TCRdb stores in-frame clones only, minus some. This table has 45,000 to 55,000 clones, 70% to 85% appearing once. Their specific antigens are unknown. Sequencing used PBMCs, obtained from a glioma patient whose treatment included an IDH1 peptide vaccine. The receptors here all came from a man between 40 and 49 years old with glioma.

The chain employs TRBV29-1 and TRBJ2-5; D is unresolved. The CDR3 covers 12 residues. V lost 7 bases and J lost 5, with 14 bases in between. Germline V gives CDR1 SQVTM, CDR2 ANQGSEA. The CDR3 sequence is CSAQVMRETQYF. In DNA form, the CDR3 reads TGCAGCGCCCAGGTCATGAGGGAGACCCAGTACTTC.

Here the CDR3 reads CASSGGGSADTQYF. For the CDR3, the DNA is TGTGCCAGCAGTGGGGGGGGAAGTGCAGATACGCAGTATTTT. This chain links TRBV5-4 with TRBJ2-3, with 7 bases lining up with TRBD2. The CDR3 totals 14 residues. Unmatched junction bases numbered 7, after V lost 5 bases and J lost 4 bases. Per the germline V gene, CDR1 is SGHNT and CDR2 is YYREEE (reference sequence).

The chain combines TRBV5-1 with TRBJ1-1, with 8 positions matching TRBD1. This CDR3 has 14 amino acids. CDR1 and CDR2 from the germline V gene are SGHRS and YFSETQ. V trimming: 6 bases; J trimming: 3 bases; junction bases outside the gene matches: 7. The CDR3 nucleotides are TGCGCCAGCACCGCCCCGGACAGGGACACTGAAGCTTTCTTT. Translated, it gives CASTAPDRDTEAFF.

The chain carries TRBV29-1 and TRBJ1-2; possible D gene TRBD1, 5 bases. The CDR3 totals 14 residues. The germline gives CDR1 SQVTM, CDR2 ANQGSEA. Deletions cut 0 bases from V and 12 bases from J, with 20 bases between. This CDR3 is CSVEDLGSGPSNTF. The CDR3 nucleotides read TGCAGCGTTGAAGATTTGGGGTCGGGACCCTCTAACACCTTC.

The chain carries TRBV30 and TRBJ2-2; D remains unclear. CDR1 is GTSNPN and CDR2 is SVGIG in the germline V gene (reference sequence). V was shortened by 2 bases and J by 6 bases, with 4 bases between the two germline ends. The CDR3 sequence is 11 residues long. DNA of the CDR3: TGTGCCTGGAGTTCCTCCGGGGAGCTGTTTTTT. Protein product: CAWSSSGELFF.